This TCR beta chain was captured by sequencing in a study of OX40 agonist ivuxolimab in advanced cancers. This clone has only one observation. The J segment lost 0 bases and the V segment lost 5 bases, leaving 16 bases of the junction unmatched. This CDR3 spans 20 amino acids. CDR1 is ENHRY and CDR2 is SYGVKD in the germline V gene. The assay was immunoSEQ multiplex PCR, and TCRdb's table has in-frame clones only and misses some. The sample contains tens of thousands of clones, about 91% of which appear only once. Sequenced here: CD4+ or CD8+ T cells sorted from blood, sampled in a trial of the OX40 agonist ivuxolimab. This rearrangement joins TRBV10-3 to TRBJ2-3; 11 nucleotides line up with TRBD2. This clonotype originated in an adult with an advanced solid tumor such as melanoma, head and neck, liver or kidney cancer. The CDR3 DNA reads TGTGCCATCAGTCGACAGCACGCCGGGACTAGCGGAGCTAGCACAGATACGCAGTATTTT. Protein product: CAISRQHAGTSGASTDTQYF.